Each of the 8 T cell receptor beta chains below was sequenced from the same sample in a study of identical twins. In TCRdb, the 5' RACE reads were re-called with MiXCR into one record per CDR3 protein. Counted here are 500,000 to 650,000 distinct CDR3 sequences, 20% to 25% occurring once; the ten biggest clones make up approximately 0.52%. The same sample was also studied in work on yellow fever vaccine responses in identical twins.

Specimen: CD4+ T cells sorted from blood. The receptor source for this set is a woman under 30 in good health.

The sample holds a few counts of this clonotype. The V and J genes are TRBV10-1 and TRBJ2-7; D ambiguous. The V gene lost 4 bases and the J gene lost 2 bases, with 0 bases spanning the gap. The CDR3 is 10 residues long. Germline V CDR1 and CDR2: WNHNN, SYGVQD (reference sequence). The chain's CDR3 is CASSAYEQYV. CDR3 nucleotide sequence: TGCGCCAGCAGTGCCTACGAGCAGTACGTC.

The chain combines TRBV5-1 with TRBJ1-2; TRBD1 matches 8 bases. V shed 0 bases and J 6 bases; nucleotides not matched to a gene: 4. This CDR3 is built from 14 residues. From germline, CDR1 is SGHRS and CDR2 YFSETQ. In nucleotides, the CDR3 is TGCGCCAGCAGCTTGGTAGCAGGGGGCGATGGCTACACCTTC. It encodes CASSLVAGGDGYTF.

This clonotype was counted a few times. CDR3 bases: TGTGCCAGCAGCCCCTCGGGGACCGGGGCCAACGTCCTGACTTTC. As protein: CASSPSGTGANVLTF. This sequence joins TRBV6-2 or TRBV6-3 and TRBJ2-6; D is possibly TRBD1 or TRBD2 (5 bases each). The CDR3 runs 15 residues. CDR1 MNHEY and CDR2 SVGEGT come from the germline V gene. V lost 6 bases and J 4 bases, leaving 13 bases between the germline ends.

This clonotype was seen a few times. Here the CDR3 DNA reads TGTGCCATCAGAGGGGCCGACGGAGACTATGGCTACACCTTC. It encodes CAIRGADGDYGYTF. The gene calls are TRBV10-3 and TRBJ1-2; D perhaps matches TRBD1 (5 bases). This CDR3 has 14 residues. Germline V gene lookup returns CDR1 ENHRY and CDR2 SYGVKD. Trimming left V 6 bases short and J 3 bases short, with 14 bases between.

The gene calls are TRBV28 and TRBJ2-6, with TRBD1 identical over 11 bases. Germline V CDR1 and CDR2: MDHEN, SYDVKM. This CDR3 is 20 amino acids long. The V and J ends lost 2 bases and 1 base, in that order; junction bases with no gene match: 10. The CDR3 DNA reads as TGTGCCAGCAGTTTACGGTACTCCGGGACAGGGGGGTCTGGGGCCAACGTCCTGACTTTC. It specifies CASSLRYSGTGGSGANVLTF.

The V and J genes are TRBV15 and TRBJ1-6, with D possibly being TRBD1 (5 bases). The germline V and J ends were trimmed by 4 bases and 6 bases, with 13 bases remaining between them. Germline V gene data show CDR1 as LNHNV and CDR2 as YYDKDF (reference sequence). This CDR3 spans 15 amino acids. The CDR3: CATSTTPGTNSPLHF. CDR3 coding DNA: TGTGCCACCAGCACCACCCCGGGGACTAATTCACCCCTCCACTTT.

The table lists this clonotype with a few counts. The chain is built from TRBV12-3 or TRBV12-4 and TRBJ1-6, with 10 bases identical to TRBD1. J was trimmed by 7 bases and V by 3 bases; bases with no gene match: 6. The CDR3 length is 16 residues. DNA of the CDR3: TGTGCCAGCAGTTTTTCATCGGGACAGGGGAATTCACCCCTCCACTTT. Its protein is CASSFSSGQGNSPLHF.

The J gene is TRBJ2-2, the V gene TRBV12-5; TRBD2 aligns across 11 bases. The V gene end was trimmed by 5 bases and the J gene end by 4 bases; junction bases not matched to a gene: 12. Germline-derived CDR1 and CDR2 are LGHNT and FRNRAP. The CDR3 has 18 residues. The CDR3: CASGLSGRVSRGTGELFF. In DNA form, the CDR3 reads TGTGCTAGTGGTCTTAGCGGGAGGGTATCGCGCGGCACCGGGGAGCTGTTTTTT.